This TCR beta chain was sequenced in a study of blood T cell repertoires in COVID-19. Profiled with immunoSEQ multiplex PCR; TCRdb holds only in-frame clones, not every one. Of roughly 250,000 clones listed, approximately 83% were seen once; the top ten hold 3.5% to 5.5%. V was trimmed by 1 base and J by 7 bases, leaving 7 bases between them. The CDR3 sequence is 11 residues long. From germline, CDR1 is GTSNPN and CDR2 SVGIG (reference sequence). This receptor was identified in a woman between 25 and 40 years old who had recovered from COVID-19. Sequenced: PBMCs or T cells enriched from blood (not recorded which). The chain employs TRBV30 and TRBJ1-2; D ambiguous. The CDR3 nucleotides read TGTGCCTGGAGTGGAGGTGGTGGCTACACCTTC. Residues: CAWSGGGGYTF. Combining the CDR3 with reference TRBV30 and TRBJ1-2 gives the whole variable domain SQTIHQWPATLVQPVGSPLSLECTVEGTSNPNLYWYRQAAGRGLQLLFYSVGIGQISSEVPQNLSASRPQDRQFILSSKKLLLSDSGFYLCAWSGGGGYTFGSGTRLTVV.